Presented here are 32 T cell receptor beta chains from one specimen sequenced in a study of Graves' ophthalmopathy and Graves' hyperthyroidism. RNA transcripts yielded amplified TCR beta CDR3 regions. After a first-round RT-PCR with HTBI primers, a second-round multiplex PCR was run. TCRdb passed the multiplex PCR reads through MiXCR, listing each CDR3 protein once. Of about 380,000 distinct CDR3 sequences listed, 15% are singletons. Sequenced input: peripheral blood. Receptor source: a woman under 30 with stable Graves' hyperthyroidism.

This clonotype was observed at least ten times. The chain combines TRBV2 with TRBJ1-5, with D unresolved. The CDR3 has 14 residues. Trimming removed 2 bases from V and 7 bases from J, with 12 bases in between. Germline V gene sequence: CDR1 SNHLY, CDR2 FYNNEI. The CDR3 DNA reads as TGTGCCAGCAGTGAAATGGGGATGTGGCAGCCCCAGCATTTT. It encodes CASSEMGMWQPQHF. Full variable domain (outside the CDR3, taken from reference TRBV2 and TRBJ1-5): EPEVTQTPSHQVTQMGQEVILRCVPISNHLYFYWYRQILGQKVEFLVSFYNNEISEKSEIFDDQFSVERPDGSNFTLKIRSTKLEDSAMYFCASSEMGMWQPQHFGDGTRLSIL.

This clonotype was counted a few times. This rearrangement joins TRBV7-6 to TRBJ1-4, with D maybe TRBD1 (6 bases). CDR3 length equals 15 residues. V was pared by 5 bases and J by 1 base, with 11 bases between. The germline V gene encodes CDR1 SGHVS and CDR2 FNYEAQ. DNA for the CDR3: TGTGCCAGCAGCGCAGAGGGGGTAACTAATGAAAAACTGTTTTTT. It specifies CASSAEGVTNEKLFF.

This clonotype was observed at least ten times. This rearrangement joins TRBV6-5 to TRBJ1-2; TRBD1 agrees at 9 bases. This CDR3 is built from 15 residues. With V trimmed by 6 bases and J by 8 bases, 13 bases remained unmatched. CDR1 and CDR2 from the germline V gene are MNHEY and SVGAGI. This CDR3 reads CASSHPQTGGTGYTF. The CDR3 region has the DNA TGTGCCAGCAGCCACCCACAGACAGGGGGGACGGGCTACACCTTC.

Many counts were recorded for this clonotype. The genes are TRBV19 and TRBJ1-5; the D is unclear. V was cut by 3 bases and J by 3 bases, with 9 bases left in between. Germline lookup yields CDR1 LNHDA and CDR2 SQIVND (reference sequence). This CDR3 is built from 14 residues. As DNA, the CDR3 is TGTGCCAGTAGTATTAGAGGGAACAATCAGCCCCAGCATTTT. Its protein product is CASSIRGNNQPQHF.

This clonotype was observed at least ten times. This chain uses TRBV2 with TRBJ1-2; TRBD1 agrees at 10 bases. The length of the CDR3 is 16 residues. V gave up 7 bases and J gave up 3 bases; unmatched junction bases: 11. Germline-derived CDR1 and CDR2 are SNHLY and FYNNEI. The CDR3 bases are TGTGCCAGCATTCCAGGGGCCGACAGGGGGCACTATGGCTACACCTTC. Encoded protein: CASIPGADRGHYGYTF.

This clonotype was seen repeatedly, ten times or more. The chain employs TRBV20-1 and TRBJ1-2; the D is unclear. The V gene lost 0 bases and the J gene lost 6 bases, with 17 bases spanning the gap. The CDR3 runs 15 residues. Germline V gene sequence: CDR1 DFQATT, CDR2 SNEGSKA (reference sequence). CDR3 DNA sequence: TGCAGTGCTAGAGATCTACCAAAGGGAGCGGATGGCTACACCTTC. It encodes CSARDLPKGADGYTF.

The CDR3 reads CASSLSTMNTEAFF. The CDR3 bases are TGTGCCAGCAGCTTATCTACAATGAACACTGAAGCTTTCTTT. V usage is TRBV7-2 and J usage is TRBJ1-1, with D unclear. The CDR3 spans 14 residues. Trimming cost V 2 bases and J 0 bases, with 7 bases left between them. CDR1 is SGHTA, CDR2 FQGNSA, per germline. The full variable domain, with the rest looked up from reference TRBV7-2 and TRBJ1-1, is GAGVSQSPSNKVTEKGKDVELRCDPISGHTALYWYRQSLGQGLEFLIYFQGNSAPDKSGLPSDRFSAERTGGSVSTLTIQRTQQEDSAVYLCASSLSTMNTEAFFGQGTRLTVV.

In its sample, this clonotype was seen many times. This sequence joins TRBV18 and TRBJ2-4; 8 bases map to TRBD1. The germline V gene has CDR1 KGHSH and CDR2 LQKENI. The CDR3 has 18 amino acids. V lost 6 bases to trimming and J lost 3 bases; unmatched junction nucleotides: 16. The chain's CDR3 is CASSLRTGPEGGKNIQYF. The CDR3 nucleotides are TGTGCCAGCTCCCTCCGGACAGGGCCCGAGGGGGGCAAAAACATTCAGTACTTC.

This clonotype was picked up many times. The chain recombines TRBV12-3 or TRBV12-4 with TRBJ1-6; TRBD1 aligns across 7 bases. Losses at the gene ends were 6 bases for V and 10 bases for J; bases not matched to a gene: 12. This CDR3 has 15 amino acids. The CDR3: CASRPATGKGSPLHF. The DNA of the CDR3 is TGTGCCAGCAGACCCGCGACAGGGAAAGGATCACCCCTCCACTTT.

This clonotype was recorded many times. The CDR3 bases are TGTGCCAGCAGCGCAGGGGGACAGAGAACCTACGAGCAGTACTTC. As protein: CASSAGGQRTYEQYF. The V and J genes are TRBV9 and TRBJ2-7; 7 bases map to TRBD1. Per germline, CDR1 SGDLS and CDR2 YYNGEE. J was trimmed by 2 bases and V by 3 bases; bases with no gene match: 8. This CDR3 is built from 15 residues.

This clonotype was detected ten times or more. The CDR3 DNA reads as TGCAGTGCTAAGACAGGGTATTTATCCTACGAGCAGTACTTC. As protein: CSAKTGYLSYEQYF. The genes are TRBV20-1 and TRBJ2-7, with 7 nucleotides matching TRBD1. The V gene's germline CDR1 is DFQATT and CDR2 SNEGSKA (reference sequence). The CDR3 consists of 14 residues. Trimming removed 4 bases from V and 1 base from J; junction bases left unmatched: 7.

Many counts were recorded for this clonotype. J is TRBJ2-4 and V is TRBV7-2; D is unresolved. The CDR3 runs to 13 residues. Trimming took off 1 base at V and 8 bases at J, with 9 bases between the two ends. Germline V gene lookup returns CDR1 SGHTA and CDR2 FQGNSA. The DNA for the CDR3 is TGTGCCAGCAGCTTAGATAGGTGGGACATTCAGTACTTC. The encoded protein is CASSLDRWDIQYF.

The chain joins TRBV20-1 to TRBJ1-6, with D perhaps matching TRBD1 (6 bases). This CDR3 has 13 amino acids. Germline V CDR1 and CDR2: DFQATT, SNEGSKA (reference sequence). Trimming stripped 5 bases from V and 8 bases from J, with 13 bases between. The CDR3 DNA is TGCAGTGCTTTGCAGGGGATTTATTCACCCCTCCACTTT. Translation gives CSALQGIYSPLHF.

This chain connects TRBV30 to TRBJ1-1; D gene ambiguous. The CDR3 is made up of 11 amino acids. CDR1 and CDR2 (germline): GTSNPN, SVGIG (reference sequence). The V end was cut by 1 base, the J end by 7 bases, with 7 bases between. DNA of the CDR3: TGTGCCTGGAGTGCCCGGGATGAAGCTTTCTTT. Its translation: CAWSARDEAFF.

This clonotype has ten or more counts. The chain combines TRBV11-1 with TRBJ1-1; TRBD1 matches 7 bases. V lost 1 base, J lost 1 base, and 6 bases stayed unmatched. Germline loops: CDR1 SGHAT, CDR2 FQDESV (reference sequence). CDR3 length: 16 amino acids. The CDR3: CASSLGGGTSNTEAFF. The CDR3 nucleotides read TGTGCCAGCAGCTTAGGAGGGGGCACCTCGAACACTGAAGCTTTCTTT. Variable domain in full (rest from reference TRBV11-1 and TRBJ1-1): EAEVAQSPRYKITEKSQAVAFWCDPISGHATLYWYRQILGQGPELLVQFQDESVVDDSQLPKDRFSAERLKGVDSTLKIQPAELGDSAMYLCASSLGGGTSNTEAFFGQGTRLTVV.

Many counts were recorded for this clonotype. The chain employs TRBV5-1 and TRBJ1-1; D call uncertain. Deletions cut 6 bases from V and 3 bases from J, with 15 bases between. This CDR3 contains 14 residues. Germline-derived CDR1 and CDR2 are SGHRS and YFSETQ. The CDR3, as DNA: TGCGCCAGCAAGGATCCCCTAGTGGACACTGAAGCTTTCTTT. Translating it yields CASKDPLVDTEAFF.

This clonotype has ten or more counts. The J gene is TRBJ1-1, the V gene TRBV12-3 or TRBV12-4, with D possibly being TRBD1 (5 bases). The CDR3 runs 11 residues. V lost 8 bases and J lost 5, with 9 bases in between. The CDR3 region is CASGRGTEAFF. Written as DNA, the CDR3 is TGTGCCAGCGGTAGGGGAACTGAAGCTTTCTTT.

This clonotype was observed at least ten times. The gene calls are TRBV27 and TRBJ2-7, with no clear D. Trimming took off 7 bases at V and 2 bases at J, with 18 bases between the two ends. Germline V gives CDR1 MNHEY, CDR2 SMNVEV (reference sequence). The CDR3 runs 15 residues. The CDR3 reads CASIPNQLKPYEQYF. For the CDR3, the DNA is TGTGCCAGCATCCCAAATCAGTTAAAGCCCTACGAGCAGTACTTC.

This clonotype was observed many times. This chain connects TRBV12-3 or TRBV12-4 to TRBJ1-5, with TRBD1 identical over 11 bases. Trimming at V came to 5 bases and at J to 2 bases, leaving 5 bases not matched to a gene. The CDR3 totals 16 residues. The CDR3 reads CASSPWGQGGNQPQHF. Here the CDR3 DNA reads TGTGCCAGCAGTCCTTGGGGACAGGGGGGCAATCAGCCCCAGCATTTT.

In this sample, this clonotype turned up many times. Its ends do not fully match the called genes, so a read error is possible. The rearrangement joins TRBV20-1 to TRBJ1-1; a possible D gene is TRBD1 (5 bases). The CDR3 covers 14 residues. Germline V lookup: CDR1 DFQATT, CDR2 SNEGSKA (reference sequence). CDR3 protein: CSATLGGGETGAFF. The CDR3 DNA is TGCAGTGCCACCCTTGGGGGTGGCGAAACTGGAGCTTTCTTT.

This clonotype was seen at least ten times. The chain is built from TRBV6-1 and TRBJ2-2, with D perhaps TRBD1 or TRBD2 (5 bases each). Per the germline V gene, CDR1 is MNHNS and CDR2 is SASEGT. CDR3 length equals 13 residues. The germline V and J ends were trimmed by 1 base and 7 bases, with 7 bases remaining between them. The CDR3: CASSEVGVGELFF. The CDR3 DNA reads as TGTGCCAGCAGTGAAGTGGGGGTCGGGGAGCTGTTTTTT.

This clonotype was counted ten times or more. J is TRBJ1-6 and V is TRBV6-1, with 9 bases identical to TRBD1. Germline V gene lookup returns CDR1 MNHNS and CDR2 SASEGT. The CDR3 contains 14 residues. V was clipped by 4 bases and J by 13 bases; unmatched bases: 8. CDR3: CASSGSGTGSPLHF. The CDR3 DNA is TGTGCCAGCAGTGGGTCCGGGACAGGGAGTCCCCTCCACTTT.

The table lists this clonotype with a few counts. V usage is TRBV4-1 and J usage is TRBJ1-2, with TRBD1 as a possible D gene (5 bases). V lost 1 base to trimming and J lost 0 bases, with 12 bases between them. Germline values: CDR1 MGHRA, CDR2 YSYEKL. The CDR3 is made up of 16 amino acids. The CDR3 protein is CASSQGGRAPNYGYTF. DNA of the CDR3: TGCGCCAGCAGCCAAGGAGGCAGGGCACCTAACTATGGCTACACCTTC.

This clonotype was counted ten times or more. The V call is TRBV14, the J call TRBJ2-5; D call uncertain. Trimming cost V 2 bases and J 1 base, with 5 bases left between them. CDR1 SGHDN and CDR2 FVKESK come from the germline V gene. This CDR3 is built from 13 residues. This chain's CDR3 is CASSQNSQETQYF. CDR3 sequence (DNA): TGTGCCAGCAGCCAAAACAGCCAAGAGACCCAGTACTTC.

In this sample, this clonotype turned up many times. This sequence joins TRBV5-1 and TRBJ1-2; no definite D call. This CDR3 contains 13 residues. CDR1 and CDR2 from the germline V gene are SGHRS and YFSETQ. V dropped 1 base and J dropped 2 bases, with 6 bases sitting between them. The CDR3 region is CASSLLENYGYTF. CDR3 sequence (DNA): TGCGCCAGCAGCTTGCTGGAGAACTATGGCTACACCTTC.

The sample holds many counts of this clonotype. The CDR3 sequence is CASGRTQGLSAYEQYF. The DNA for the CDR3 is TGTGCTAGTGGCCGTACACAGGGCTTATCAGCCTACGAGCAGTACTTC. The genes are TRBV12-5 and TRBJ2-7, with D maybe TRBD1 (6 bases). Germline V lookup: CDR1 LGHNT, CDR2 FRNRAP. The ends were cut back, 6 bases at V and 2 bases at J, with 20 bases in the middle. This CDR3 has 16 residues.

This clonotype was found many times. This chain connects TRBV12-3 or TRBV12-4 to TRBJ2-5, with 8 bases matching TRBD1. The CDR3 length is 14 residues. V lost 3 bases to trimming and J lost 7 bases; unmatched junction nucleotides: 7. Here the CDR3 reads CASSLWTGSGTQYF. The CDR3 bases are TGTGCCAGCAGTTTGTGGACAGGGAGTGGGACCCAGTACTTC.

In its sample, this clonotype was seen many times. V usage is TRBV5-1 and J usage is TRBJ1-3; no clear D. Deletions cut 0 bases from V and 2 bases from J, with 9 bases between. Germline CDR1 and CDR2: SGHRS and YFSETQ. The CDR3 has 15 residues. This CDR3 is CASSLVSGAGNTIYF. The CDR3 DNA sequence: TGCGCCAGCAGCTTGGTGTCAGGAGCTGGAAACACCATATATTTT.

This clonotype was seen at least ten times. The chain couples TRBV7-2 to TRBJ2-7; the match to TRBD2 covers 9 bases. The V and J ends lost 5 bases and 3 bases, in that order; junction bases with no gene match: 8. Germline V lookup: CDR1 SGHTA, CDR2 FQGNSA. CDR3 length: 15 amino acids. CDR3 bases: TGTGCCAGCAGCCTATGGCCTAGCGGGAACTACGAGCAGTACTTC. The encoded protein is CASSLWPSGNYEQYF.

This clonotype was recorded many times. CDR3 DNA sequence: TGTGCCAGCAGCCAGGGCTCGGGTTCACCCCTCCACTTT. It specifies CASSQGSGSPLHF. The rearrangement links TRBV6-2 or TRBV6-3 to TRBJ1-6, with D maybe TRBD1 (5 bases). Germline values: CDR1 MNHEY, CDR2 SVGEGT. The CDR3 runs to 13 residues. Trimming stripped 6 bases from V and 9 bases from J, with 12 bases between.

V gene TRBV7-9 combines with J gene TRBJ2-4; weak D call: TRBD2 (7 bases). From germline, CDR1 is SEHNR and CDR2 FQNEAQ (reference sequence). This CDR3 region has 17 residues. V gave up 2 bases and J gave up 3 bases, with 17 bases separating them. The CDR3 is CASSLRRGARGKNIQYF. For the CDR3, the DNA is TGTGCCAGCAGCTTACGTCGGGGGGCGCGGGGCAAAAACATTCAGTACTTC.

This clonotype was seen only a few times. The chain joins TRBV12-5 to TRBJ1-3; D call uncertain. CDR1 and CDR2 from the germline V gene are LGHNT and FRNRAP. With 4 bases removed from V and 0 bases from J, the gap between germline ends came to 13 bases. This CDR3 has 16 residues. CDR3 sequence (DNA): TGTGCTAGTGGTTCCACCTCCCCGGGCTCTGGAAACACCATATATTTT. Amino acid sequence: CASGSTSPGSGNTIYF.